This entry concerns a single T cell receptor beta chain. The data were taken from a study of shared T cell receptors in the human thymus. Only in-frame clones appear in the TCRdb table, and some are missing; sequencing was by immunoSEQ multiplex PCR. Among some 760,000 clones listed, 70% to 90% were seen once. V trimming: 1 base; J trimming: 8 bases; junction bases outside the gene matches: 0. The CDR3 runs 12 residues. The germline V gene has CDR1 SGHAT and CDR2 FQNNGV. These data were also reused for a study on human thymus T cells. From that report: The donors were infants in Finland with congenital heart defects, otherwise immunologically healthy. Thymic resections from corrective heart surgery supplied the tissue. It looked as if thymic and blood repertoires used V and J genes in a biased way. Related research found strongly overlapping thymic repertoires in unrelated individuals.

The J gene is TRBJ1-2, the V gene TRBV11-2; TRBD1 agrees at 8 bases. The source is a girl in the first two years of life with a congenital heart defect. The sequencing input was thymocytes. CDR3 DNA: TGTGCCAGCAGCTTAGGACAGGGGGGCTACACCTTC. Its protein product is CASSLGQGGYTF.